Following are 12 T cell receptor beta chains from one sample sequenced in a study of early T cells in non-severe SARS-CoV-2 infection. TCRdb re-analysed the 5' RACE reads in MiXCR, keeping a single row per CDR3 protein. The table lists 30,000 to 40,000 distinct CDR3 sequences, 3.5% to 5% of them singletons. The sequenced material came from whole blood. The receptors derive from an adult who was a healthcare worker with PCR-confirmed SARS-CoV-2 infection or an uninfected control (not recorded which).

The chain combines TRBV7-9 with TRBJ2-7, with a tentative D call TRBD1 (6 bases). Trimming removed 5 bases at V and 3 bases at J, with 14 bases between. CDR1 is SEHNR and CDR2 is FQNEAQ in the germline V gene (reference sequence). The CDR3 runs 14 residues. The CDR3 bases are TGTGCCAGCAGCCCCGGGACAATAGGCTACGAGCAGTACTTC. Translating it yields CASSPGTIGYEQYF.

This clonotype was counted at least ten times. The rearrangement links TRBV9 to TRBJ2-3; unclear D gene. The V and J ends lost 2 bases and 2 bases respectively, with 6 bases between them. This CDR3 comprises 13 residues. Germline CDR1 SGDLS, CDR2 YYNGEE. CDR3 region: CASSVLFTDTQYF. CDR3 DNA: TGTGCCAGCAGCGTCCTCTTCACAGATACGCAGTATTTT.

This clonotype was recorded at least ten times. The chain joins TRBV20-1 to TRBJ2-3; D could derive from TRBD1 or TRBD2 (6 bases each). The germline V and J ends were trimmed by 0 bases and 4 bases, with 14 bases remaining between them. There are 15 residues in the CDR3. Germline CDR1 DFQATT, CDR2 SNEGSKA (reference sequence). The CDR3 reads CSAREGGLAADTQYF. The CDR3 bases are TGCAGTGCTAGAGAAGGGGGGCTCGCGGCAGATACGCAGTATTTT.

This chain links TRBV18 with TRBJ1-6; a possible D gene is TRBD1 (5 bases). The ends were cut back, 6 bases at V and 8 bases at J, with 14 bases in the middle. The CDR3 totals 14 residues. Germline CDR1 KGHSH, CDR2 LQKENI. CDR3 sequence reads: CASSQGTGDSPLHF. CDR3 coding DNA: TGTGCCAGCTCTCAGGGAACAGGCGATTCACCCCTCCACTTT. The full variable domain, completed using reference TRBV18 and TRBJ1-6, is NAGVMQNPRHLVRRRGQEARLRCSPMKGHSHVYWYRQLPEEGLKFMVYLQKENIIDESGMPKERFSAEFPKEGPSILRIQQVVRGDSAAYFCASSQGTGDSPLHFGNGTRLTVT.

A few counts support this clonotype. V gene TRBV5-4 combines with J gene TRBJ1-3, with D perhaps matching TRBD1 (6 bases). The germline CDR1 and CDR2 sequences are SGHNT and YYREEE (reference sequence). The CDR3 totals 16 residues. Trimming took 4 bases from V and 4 from J, leaving 18 bases between them. The CDR3 sequence: CASSLQRGGTGNTIYF. CDR3 sequence (DNA): TGTGCCAGCAGCCTCCAGAGGGGGGGTACAGGAAACACCATATATTTT.

The chain uses TRBV30 and TRBJ1-6; D perhaps matches TRBD1 (6 bases). This CDR3 region has 14 residues. CDR1 GTSNPN and CDR2 SVGIG come from the germline V gene (reference sequence). V was shortened by 0 bases and J by 6 bases, with 9 bases between the two germline ends. CDR3 region: CAWSVLQGNSPLHF. The CDR3 DNA follows: TGTGCCTGGAGTGTATTACAGGGTAATTCACCCCTCCACTTT. Drawing the rest from reference TRBV30 and TRBJ1-6, the complete variable domain is SQTIHQWPATLVQPVGSPLSLECTVEGTSNPNLYWYRQAAGRGLQLLFYSVGIGQISSEVPQNLSASRPQDRQFILSSKKLLLSDSGFYLCAWSVLQGNSPLHFGNGTRLTVT.

This clonotype was found many times. The chain joins TRBV12-3 or TRBV12-4 to TRBJ2-2; 7 nucleotides line up with TRBD1. V shed 6 bases and J 1 base; nucleotides not matched to a gene: 5. This CDR3 spans 15 amino acids. This CDR3 reads CASRPGQLNTGELFF. CDR3 sequence (DNA): TGTGCCAGCAGACCGGGACAGTTGAACACCGGGGAGCTGTTTTTT.

This clonotype was detected many times. The chain links TRBV7-9 to TRBJ2-1; 9 bases are a match to TRBD2. Trimming removed 5 bases from V and 8 bases from J; junction bases left unmatched: 7. Germline V gives CDR1 SEHNR, CDR2 FQNEAQ (reference sequence). This CDR3 has 14 amino acids. The CDR3 is CASSKTSGGDEQFF. In nucleotides, the CDR3 is TGTGCCAGCAGCAAGACTAGCGGTGGGGATGAGCAGTTCTTC.

The table lists this clonotype with many counts. The chain links TRBV6-1 to TRBJ1-2; TRBD1 agrees at 7 bases. V shed 9 bases and J 7 bases; nucleotides not matched to a gene: 5. This CDR3 spans 11 amino acids. Germline V gives CDR1 MNHNS, CDR2 SASEGT. The CDR3 loop reads CASPGDSGYTF. As DNA, the CDR3 is TGTGCCAGTCCCGGGGACAGTGGCTACACCTTC.

There are many counts of this clonotype. This chain connects TRBV25-1 to TRBJ1-2; no reliable D call. V was pared by 6 bases and J by 3 bases, with 14 bases between. The length of the CDR3 is 14 residues. In germline, CDR1 is MGHDK, CDR2 SYGVNS. The CDR3 is CASRTADGDYGYTF. Written as DNA, the CDR3 is TGTGCCAGCAGGACGGCAGACGGTGACTATGGCTACACCTTC.

This clonotype showed up many times. J is TRBJ2-3 and V is TRBV7-9, with D perhaps matching TRBD1 (6 bases). V lost 5 bases and J lost 7, with 13 bases in between. CDR1 is SEHNR and CDR2 is FQNEAQ in the germline V gene (reference sequence). The CDR3 spans 13 residues. In DNA form, the CDR3 reads TGTGCCAGCAGCCCCGGGACATTAAATACGCAGTATTTT. This gives the protein CASSPGTLNTQYF. Complete variable domain (other parts from reference TRBV7-9 and TRBJ2-3): DTGVSQNPRHKITKRGQNVTFRCDPISEHNRLYWYRQTLGQGPEFLTYFQNEAQLEKSRLLSDRFSAERPKGSFSTLEIQRTEQGDSAMYLCASSPGTLNTQYFGPGTRLTVL.

This clonotype was recorded once. The chain employs TRBV3-1 and TRBJ2-1; 7 nucleotides match TRBD1. This CDR3 is built from 15 residues. Germline V gene sequence: CDR1 LGHDT, CDR2 YNNKEL (reference sequence). Trimming took 4 bases from V and 5 from J; bases not matched to a gene: 8. CDR3 nucleotide sequence: TGTGCCAGCAGCCTTTACCGGGACAGAAACAATGAGCAGTTCTTC. Translated: CASSLYRDRNNEQFF.